The 32 T cell receptor beta chains below were found in one sample sequenced in a study of early T cells in non-severe SARS-CoV-2 infection. MiXCR, applied by TCRdb to the 5' RACE reads, yields one record per CDR3 protein. The profile shows roughly 75,000 distinct CDR3 sequences, about a sixth of them singletons. Sequenced sample: whole blood. These receptors were collected from an adult who was a healthcare worker with PCR-confirmed SARS-CoV-2 infection or an uninfected control (not recorded which).

This clonotype was found a few times. The genes are TRBV7-9 and TRBJ2-7; D might be TRBD1 (5 bases). The CDR3 has 14 residues. Germline assignment: CDR1 SEHNR and CDR2 FQNEAQ (reference sequence). The V end was cut by 5 bases, the J end by 6 bases, with 17 bases between. In DNA form, the CDR3 reads TGTGCCAGCAGCCCCCTCAGGGAAACTCGCGAGCAGTACTTC. It translates to CASSPLRETREQYF. The variable domain in full, completed from reference TRBV7-9 and TRBJ2-7, reads DTGVSQNPRHKITKRGQNVTFRCDPISEHNRLYWYRQTLGQGPEFLTYFQNEAQLEKSRLLSDRFSAERPKGSFSTLEIQRTEQGDSAMYLCASSPLRETREQYFGPGTRLTVT.

This clonotype was counted at least ten times. The V call is TRBV5-1, the J call TRBJ1-4, with 8 bases identical to TRBD1. Germline V lookup: CDR1 SGHRS, CDR2 YFSETQ. The CDR3 has 18 amino acids. V was clipped by 3 bases and J by 11 bases; unmatched bases: 21. In DNA, the CDR3 is TGCGCCAGCAGCTGGGGGCCCGCTTCAGGGGGCTTATTTGAGAAACTGTTTTTT. It translates to CASSWGPASGGLFEKLFF.

The V and J genes are TRBV7-8 and TRBJ2-7; 8 bases line up with TRBD2. CDR1 SGHVS and CDR2 FQNEAQ come from the germline V gene. CDR3 length: 15 amino acids. The V and J ends lost 0 bases and 4 bases, in that order; junction bases with no gene match: 5. Here the CDR3 reads CASSLAPGGTYEQYF. The CDR3 nucleotides are TGTGCCAGCAGCTTAGCACCGGGAGGGACGTACGAGCAGTACTTC.

Worth noting for this clonotype: Mismatch with germline at one junction end may stem from a read error. The chain is built from TRBV24-1 and TRBJ2-1; 7 positions match TRBD2. The CDR3 loop spans 17 amino acids. Germline loops: CDR1 KGHDR, CDR2 SFDVKD. In nucleotides, the CDR3 is TGTACCACCAGTGGGGCTAGCGGAACCTCCTTCCACAATGAGCAGTTCTTC. Encoded protein: CTTSGASGTSFHNEQFF.

This clonotype was counted ten times or more. J is TRBJ2-7 and V is TRBV20-1; D assignment may be TRBD1 or TRBD2 (6 bases each). Deletions cut 3 bases from V and 6 bases from J, with 9 bases between. This CDR3 spans 11 amino acids. Germline loops: CDR1 DFQATT, CDR2 SNEGSKA (reference sequence). CDR3 nucleotide sequence: TGCAGTGCTAGCTGGGGGGCCGAGCAGTACTTC. As protein: CSASWGAEQYF.

The CDR3 bases are TGTGCCACCCCGGGTAAAAGAGAGCTACGGGACCAAGAGACCCAGTACTTC. Its protein product is CATPGKRELRDQETQYF. The chain uses TRBV19 and TRBJ2-5; the D is unclear. V was trimmed by 10 bases and J by 0 bases, leaving 24 bases between them. Germline values: CDR1 LNHDA, CDR2 SQIVND (reference sequence). The CDR3 contains 17 residues. The full variable domain, its missing parts supplied by reference TRBV19 and TRBJ2-5, is DGGITQSPKYLFRKEGQNVTLSCEQNLNHDAMYWYRQDPGQGLRLIYYSQIVNDFQKGDIAEGYSVSREKKESFPLTVTSAQKNPTAFYLCATPGKRELRDQETQYFGPGTRLLVL.

In this sample, this clonotype turned up a few times. The chain links TRBV29-1 to TRBJ2-3; 11 nucleotides agree with TRBD2. The CDR3 is made up of 13 amino acids. Trimming removed 5 bases from V and 4 bases from J; junction bases left unmatched: 2. Germline CDR1 SQVTM, CDR2 ANQGSEA. As DNA, the CDR3 is TGCAGCGTTATAGCGGGAGGGCCAGATACGCAGTATTTT. Translated: CSVIAGGPDTQYF.

Comments on this clonotype: A much larger clone differs by one base, so this may be a read error. The J gene is TRBJ2-1, the V gene TRBV20-1, with TRBD2 matching over 11 bases. The CDR3 contains 17 residues. The V gene end was trimmed by 6 bases and the J gene end by 2 bases; junction bases not matched to a gene: 12. From germline, CDR1 is DFQATT and CDR2 SNEGSKA (reference sequence). As DNA, the CDR3 is TGCAGTGCCACCGGGACTAGCGGATTTTTCCCCTACAATGAGCAGTTCTTC. Protein: CSATGTSGFFPYNEQFF.

Only a few counts were recorded for this clonotype. The chain carries TRBV2 and TRBJ2-1; 9 bases are shared with TRBD1. Trimming cost V 0 bases and J 15 bases; bases outside gene matches: 15. Per germline, CDR1 SNHLY and CDR2 FYNNEI. The CDR3 has 16 residues. This CDR3 reads CASSEAGTGSDARRFF. The CDR3 coding sequence is TGTGCCAGCAGTGAAGCGGGGACAGGGAGCGACGCCCGCAGGTTCTTC.

The V call is TRBV6-5, the J call TRBJ2-1, with 11 bases that match TRBD2. The V gene's germline CDR1 is MNHEY and CDR2 SVGAGI. This CDR3 spans 14 amino acids. V trimming: 2 bases; J trimming: 6 bases; junction bases outside the gene matches: 0. The CDR3 DNA is TGTGCCAGCAGTTACGGGACTAGCGGCAATGAGCAGTTCTTC. This encodes CASSYGTSGNEQFF.

This clonotype was counted only a few times. The rearrangement joins TRBV5-1 to TRBJ1-1, with TRBD1 matching over 7 bases. This CDR3 has 18 amino acids. Germline V CDR1 and CDR2: SGHRS, YFSETQ. The ends lost 5 bases at V and 2 bases at J; junction bases unmatched: 18. CDR3 amino acids: CASSETGIGNLGNTEAFF. DNA of the CDR3: TGCGCCAGCAGTGAGACAGGGATTGGCAACTTGGGCAACACTGAAGCTTTCTTT.

This clonotype has only a few counts. The genes are TRBV10-3 and TRBJ2-3; 9 nucleotides match TRBD2. The CDR3 runs 15 residues. J was trimmed by 4 bases and V by 6 bases; bases with no gene match: 8. CDR1 and CDR2 from the germline V gene are ENHRY and SYGVKD. CDR3 protein: CAIRPGLAYADTQYF. DNA of the CDR3: TGTGCCATCAGGCCCGGACTAGCGTACGCAGATACGCAGTATTTT.

This chain connects TRBV29-1 to TRBJ2-3, with D perhaps TRBD1 (5 bases). Trimming pared 4 bases from V and 4 bases from J, leaving 9 bases between. CDR3 length equals 12 residues. The V gene's germline CDR1 is SQVTM and CDR2 ANQGSEA. This CDR3 reads CSVGVGPDTQYF. The CDR3 bases are TGCAGCGTTGGAGTGGGGCCAGATACGCAGTATTTT.

This clonotype was seen more than once but under ten times. This sequence joins TRBV12-3 or TRBV12-4 and TRBJ2-7; D unclear. V was cut by 6 bases and J by 1 base, with 19 bases left in between. This CDR3 has 16 residues. The CDR3 sequence is CASSPFPKDTSYEQYF. DNA for the CDR3: TGTGCCAGCAGCCCCTTCCCCAAGGATACTTCCTACGAGCAGTACTTC.

This clonotype was picked up a small number of times. This chain uses TRBV7-3 with TRBJ2-5, with TRBD2 matching 8 bases. Looked up from germline, CDR1 is SGHTA and CDR2 is FQGTGA. The V segment lost 6 bases and the J segment 5 bases; nucleotides outside the gene matches: 14. This CDR3 comprises 16 residues. The chain's CDR3 is CASSAGWSGSGETQYF. CDR3 nucleotides: TGTGCCAGCAGTGCCGGATGGAGCGGGAGTGGGGAGACCCAGTACTTC.

There are a few counts of this clonotype. The DNA for the CDR3 is TGTGCCAGCAGCTTAGTTCCCAGCGGGGGACTTACCGGGGAGCTGTTTTTT. Translating gives CASSLVPSGGLTGELFF. This chain links TRBV7-6 with TRBJ2-2; 8 bases fit TRBD2. The CDR3 consists of 17 residues. With V trimmed by 1 base and J by 5 bases, 9 bases remained unmatched. The V gene's germline CDR1 is SGHVS and CDR2 FNYEAQ. Variable domain in full (rest from reference TRBV7-6 and TRBJ2-2): GAGVSQSPRYKVTKRGQDVALRCDPISGHVSLYWYRQALGQGPEFLTYFNYEAQQDKSGLPNDRFSAERPEGSISTLTIQRTEQRDSAMYRCASSLVPSGGLTGELFFGEGSRLTVL.

This clonotype was seen only a few times. The V gene is TRBV7-9, the J gene TRBJ2-7, with 10 bases matching TRBD1. V was pared by 5 bases and J by 6 bases, with 10 bases of the junction left unmatched. The germline V gene has CDR1 SEHNR and CDR2 FQNEAQ (reference sequence). The CDR3 runs 15 residues. CDR3 nucleotides: TGTGCCAGCAGCCTGACCGGGACAGGGGACGGCGAGCAGTACTTC. It translates to CASSLTGTGDGEQYF. Full variable domain (outside the CDR3, taken from reference TRBV7-9 and TRBJ2-7): DTGVSQNPRHKITKRGQNVTFRCDPISEHNRLYWYRQTLGQGPEFLTYFQNEAQLEKSRLLSDRFSAERPKGSFSTLEIQRTEQGDSAMYLCASSLTGTGDGEQYFGPGTRLTVT.

The V call is TRBV29-1, the J call TRBJ1-1; D gene uncertain. This CDR3 is 14 amino acids long. Trimming left V 4 bases short and J 0 bases short, with 12 bases between. Germline values: CDR1 SQVTM, CDR2 ANQGSEA. The CDR3, as DNA: TGCAGCGTTGCGGGTTTGATTATGAACACTGAAGCTTTCTTT. As protein: CSVAGLIMNTEAFF.

The V and J genes are TRBV6-6 and TRBJ1-1, with 9 positions matching TRBD1. The junction had 14 bases not matched to a gene; V was cut back by 7 bases and J by 5 bases. CDR3 length equals 16 residues. Germline CDR1 is MNHNY and CDR2 is SVGAGI (reference sequence). The CDR3 DNA reads as TGTGCCAGCACCACGGGCGGAGGGACAGGGCTAACTGAAGCTTTCTTT. This gives the protein CASTTGGGTGLTEAFF.

There are a few counts of this clonotype. The gene calls are TRBV27 and TRBJ2-1; possibly TRBD2 for D (5 bases). CDR3 length: 15 amino acids. V lost 0 bases, J lost 7 bases, and 13 bases lay in between. Per the germline V gene, CDR1 is MNHEY and CDR2 is SMNVEV (reference sequence). The CDR3 nucleotides are TGTGCCAGCAGTTTATCAGCGGTCCACGTGAATGAGCAGTTCTTC. As protein: CASSLSAVHVNEQFF.

The CDR3 loop is CAWSVGQGTAFF. The CDR3, as DNA: TGTGCCTGGAGTGTAGGGCAGGGTACAGCTTTCTTT. This chain joins TRBV30 and TRBJ1-1; maybe TRBD1 (5 bases). V lost 0 bases, J lost 10 bases, and 12 bases lay in between. Germline V gene data show CDR1 as GTSNPN and CDR2 as SVGIG (reference sequence). The CDR3 sequence is 12 residues long.

A few counts support this clonotype. The gene calls are TRBV3-1 and TRBJ1-2, with TRBD1 identical over 11 bases. Germline CDR1 is LGHDT and CDR2 is YNNKEL (reference sequence). This CDR3 is 18 amino acids long. V shed 1 base and J 6 bases; nucleotides not matched to a gene: 13. The CDR3 loop reads CASSQGLRDRGKSHGYTF. The CDR3 DNA is TGTGCCAGCAGCCAAGGACTACGGGACAGGGGGAAGTCCCATGGCTACACCTTC.

This clonotype was observed once. The rearrangement joins TRBV15 to TRBJ2-1; D gene uncertain. CDR3 length equals 16 residues. CDR1 is LNHNV and CDR2 is YYDKDF in the germline V gene (reference sequence). Trimming shortened V by 5 bases and J by 4 bases, and 18 bases separated the two germline ends. The CDR3 DNA is TGTGCCACCAGCCTCCCCCGTTTCGGGCTTTACAATGAGCAGTTCTTC. This translates into CATSLPRFGLYNEQFF.

There are many counts of this clonotype. The chain recombines TRBV29-1 with TRBJ2-3; D not certain. Germline V CDR1 and CDR2: SQVTM, ANQGSEA. The CDR3 contains 12 residues. V lost 7 bases, J lost 2 bases, and 10 bases lay in between. The CDR3 region has the DNA TGCAGCGCAATTCGGGCCACAGATACGCAGTATTTT. Its translation is CSAIRATDTQYF.

This clonotype came up many times. The chain combines TRBV28 with TRBJ2-1; D may match TRBD1 or TRBD2 (5 bases each). Looked up from germline, CDR1 is MDHEN and CDR2 is SYDVKM. V lost 3 bases and J 6 bases, leaving 15 bases between the germline ends. The CDR3 loop spans 15 amino acids. The DNA of the CDR3 is TGTGCCAGCAGTTTGCTTGGGGGTTTCATCAATGAGCAGTTCTTC. Translation gives CASSLLGGFINEQFF.

This clonotype occurred many times. The rearrangement joins TRBV28 to TRBJ1-2; 12 positions match TRBD1. Trimming took 5 bases from V and 4 from J; bases not matched to a gene: 8. Germline lookup yields CDR1 MDHEN and CDR2 SYDVKM. This CDR3 contains 16 residues. The CDR3 DNA reads as TGTGCCAGCAGTACCCCGTGGGACAGGGGGCCCTATGGCTACACCTTC. Translation: CASSTPWDRGPYGYTF.

This chain uses TRBV7-9 with TRBJ2-3; D gene ambiguous. Germline CDR1 is SEHNR and CDR2 is FQNEAQ (reference sequence). The CDR3 contains 17 residues. V lost 2 bases and J lost 5, with 20 bases in between. The CDR3 DNA is TGTGCCAGCAGCTTAAGTCGGGCCGTCCCCATCCGAGATACGCAGTATTTT. The encoded protein is CASSLSRAVPIRDTQYF.

This clonotype came up many times. V gene TRBV12-3 or TRBV12-4 combines with J gene TRBJ1-1; TRBD1 agrees at 9 bases. With V trimmed by 5 bases and J by 0 bases, 7 bases remained unmatched. This CDR3 comprises 16 residues. The CDR3 DNA is TGTGCCAGCAGTCCGGACAGGGGTACCGTGAACACTGAAGCTTTCTTT. It is translated as CASSPDRGTVNTEAFF.

In this sample, this clonotype turned up a few times. This chain joins TRBV7-2 and TRBJ2-4; TRBD1 aligns across 8 bases. J lost 6 bases, V lost 5 bases, and 6 bases had no gene match. CDR1 is SGHTA and CDR2 is FQGNSA in the germline V gene. CDR3 length: 14 residues. The CDR3 region has the DNA TGTGCCAGCAGCCCCCACGGACAGGGAAACATTCAGTACTTC. Translation: CASSPHGQGNIQYF.

The CDR3 nucleotides are TGTGCCAGCAGCCTGGGACTAGCGGGAGAGGATACGCAGTATTTT. Its protein product is CASSLGLAGEDTQYF. V gene TRBV5-4 combines with J gene TRBJ2-3, with TRBD2 identical over 14 bases. V gave up 4 bases and J gave up 6 bases; unmatched junction bases: 4. CDR1 is SGHNT, CDR2 YYREEE, per germline (reference sequence). The CDR3 totals 15 residues.

This clonotype was observed a few times. The chain recombines TRBV10-3 with TRBJ2-3, with D hard to call. Looked up from germline, CDR1 is ENHRY and CDR2 is SYGVKD. V gave up 3 bases and J gave up 1 base, with 14 bases separating them. The CDR3 contains 16 residues. CDR3 in DNA: TGTGCCATCAGTGACGGTGGGCGAGGCGGCACAGATACGCAGTATTTT. It encodes CAISDGGRGGTDTQYF.

The table lists this clonotype with a few counts. The rearrangement uses TRBV7-3 and TRBJ1-1, with a tentative D call TRBD1 (5 bases). The length of the CDR3 is 16 residues. Trimming took 7 bases from V and 0 from J, leaving 18 bases between them. CDR1 is SGHTA and CDR2 is FQGTGA in the germline V gene. CDR3 sequence (DNA): TGTGCCAGCACCCAGGAATCGTCAGGGATGAACACTGAAGCTTTCTTT. Its protein is CASTQESSGMNTEAFF.